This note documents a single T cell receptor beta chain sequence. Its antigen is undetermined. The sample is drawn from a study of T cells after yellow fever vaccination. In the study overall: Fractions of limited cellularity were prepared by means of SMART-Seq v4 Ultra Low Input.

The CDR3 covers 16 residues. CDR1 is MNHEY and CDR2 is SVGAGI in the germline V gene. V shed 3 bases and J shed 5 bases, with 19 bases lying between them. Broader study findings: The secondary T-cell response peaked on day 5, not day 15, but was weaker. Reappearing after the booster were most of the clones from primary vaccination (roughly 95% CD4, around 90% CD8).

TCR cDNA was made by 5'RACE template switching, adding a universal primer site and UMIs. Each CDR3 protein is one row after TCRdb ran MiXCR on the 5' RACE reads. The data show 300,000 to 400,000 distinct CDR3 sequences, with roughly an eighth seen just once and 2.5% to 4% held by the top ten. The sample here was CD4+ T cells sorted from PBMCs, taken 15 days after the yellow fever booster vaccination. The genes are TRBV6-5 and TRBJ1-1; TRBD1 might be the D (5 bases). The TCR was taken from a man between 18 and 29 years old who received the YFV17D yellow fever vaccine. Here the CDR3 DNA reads TGTGCCAGCAGTTATCTGCCAGGAGGGGCGCAAACTGAAGCTTTCTTT. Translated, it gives CASSYLPGGAQTEAFF.